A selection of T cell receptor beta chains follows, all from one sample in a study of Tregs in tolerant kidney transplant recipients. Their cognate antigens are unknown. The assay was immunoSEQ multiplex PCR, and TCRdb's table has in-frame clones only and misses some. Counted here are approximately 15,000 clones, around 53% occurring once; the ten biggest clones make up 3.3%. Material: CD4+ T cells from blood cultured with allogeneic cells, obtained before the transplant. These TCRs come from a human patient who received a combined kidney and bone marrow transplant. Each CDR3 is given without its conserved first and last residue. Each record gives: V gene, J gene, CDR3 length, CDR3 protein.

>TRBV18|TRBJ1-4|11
ASSPTFLEKLF
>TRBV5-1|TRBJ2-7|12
ASSLGQGIYEQY
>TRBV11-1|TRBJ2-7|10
ASSFREGAGY
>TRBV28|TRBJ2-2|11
ASRKTGAGELF
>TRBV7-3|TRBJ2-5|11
ASSFAGRETQY
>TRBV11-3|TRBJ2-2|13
ASSLRDRETGELF
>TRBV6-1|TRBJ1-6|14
ASSADRGGINSPLH
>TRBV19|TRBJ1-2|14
ASSILSTRRNYGYT
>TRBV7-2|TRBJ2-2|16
ASSLDPGLAGVTGELF
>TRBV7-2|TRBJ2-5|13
ASSLGNSLQETQY
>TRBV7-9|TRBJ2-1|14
ASSLSLAGSYNEQF
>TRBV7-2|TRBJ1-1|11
ASSVGGTTEAF
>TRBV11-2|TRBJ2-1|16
ASSFRSPTSATFNEQF
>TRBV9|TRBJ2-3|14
ASSERPTISTDTQY
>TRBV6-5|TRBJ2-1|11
AGGDRGRNEQF
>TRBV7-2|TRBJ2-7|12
ASSPKPGGHEQY
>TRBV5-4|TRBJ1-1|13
ASSKRQGARTEAF
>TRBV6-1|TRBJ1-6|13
ASSPIRQGNSPLH
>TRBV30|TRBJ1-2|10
AWSVARRGYT
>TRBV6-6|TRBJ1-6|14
ASSYWRPSYNSPLH
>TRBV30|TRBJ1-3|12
AWSVTGHGNTIY
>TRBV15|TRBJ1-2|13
ATSREYIGSYGYT
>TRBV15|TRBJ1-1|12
ATSRFRGRIEAF
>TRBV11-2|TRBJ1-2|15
ASSLTLSLGRDYGYT
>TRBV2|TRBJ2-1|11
ASTRDRAREQF
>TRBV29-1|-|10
SIRQSSYEQF
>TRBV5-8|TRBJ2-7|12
ASSSGGGLYEQY
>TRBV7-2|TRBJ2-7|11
ASSLAPGHEQY
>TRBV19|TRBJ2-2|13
ASSPRTSGRIELF
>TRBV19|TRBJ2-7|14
ASSIRRGRTTYEQY
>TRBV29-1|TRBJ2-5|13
SAVGAFEWQETQY
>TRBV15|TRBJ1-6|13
ATSRVFTGNSPLH
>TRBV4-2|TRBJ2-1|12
ASSLEGSHNEQF
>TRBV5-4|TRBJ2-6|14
ASSSRGEFWANVLT
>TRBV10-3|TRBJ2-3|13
AISEFSGGTDTQY
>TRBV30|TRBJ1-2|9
AWSRGLGYT
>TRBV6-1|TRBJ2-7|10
ASSGPQYEQY
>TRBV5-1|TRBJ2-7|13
ASSLTTSGSYEQY
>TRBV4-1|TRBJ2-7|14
ASSQEWGEGLYEQY
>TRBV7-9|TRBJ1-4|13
ASSSRQGTNEKLF
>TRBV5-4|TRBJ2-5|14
ASSQNPGGGQETQY
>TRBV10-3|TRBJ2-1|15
AISAPALRLSYNEQF
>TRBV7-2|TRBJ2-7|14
ASSLGGLAGVLEQY
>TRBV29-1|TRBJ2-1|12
SVLAGIGADEQF
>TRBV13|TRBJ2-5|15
ASSPHSSGGKQETQY
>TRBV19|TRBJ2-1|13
ASSRPGQGANEQF
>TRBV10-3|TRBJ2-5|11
AIRRLAEETQY
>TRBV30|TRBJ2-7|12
AWKLRGVGYEQY
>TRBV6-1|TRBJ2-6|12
ASRANVGANVLT
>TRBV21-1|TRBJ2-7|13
ASSKGSGALYEQY
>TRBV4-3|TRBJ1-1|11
ASSHQYNTEAF
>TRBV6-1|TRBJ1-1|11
ASTPAGGTEAF
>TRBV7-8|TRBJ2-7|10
ASSLGGRALY
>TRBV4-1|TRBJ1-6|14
ASSHLWGSYNSPLH
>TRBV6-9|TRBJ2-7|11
ASSSGHCYEQY
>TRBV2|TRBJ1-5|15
ASSGRRQDQINQPQH
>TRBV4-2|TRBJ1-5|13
ASSQEGAANQPQH
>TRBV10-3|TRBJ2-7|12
AISGQGLSYEQY